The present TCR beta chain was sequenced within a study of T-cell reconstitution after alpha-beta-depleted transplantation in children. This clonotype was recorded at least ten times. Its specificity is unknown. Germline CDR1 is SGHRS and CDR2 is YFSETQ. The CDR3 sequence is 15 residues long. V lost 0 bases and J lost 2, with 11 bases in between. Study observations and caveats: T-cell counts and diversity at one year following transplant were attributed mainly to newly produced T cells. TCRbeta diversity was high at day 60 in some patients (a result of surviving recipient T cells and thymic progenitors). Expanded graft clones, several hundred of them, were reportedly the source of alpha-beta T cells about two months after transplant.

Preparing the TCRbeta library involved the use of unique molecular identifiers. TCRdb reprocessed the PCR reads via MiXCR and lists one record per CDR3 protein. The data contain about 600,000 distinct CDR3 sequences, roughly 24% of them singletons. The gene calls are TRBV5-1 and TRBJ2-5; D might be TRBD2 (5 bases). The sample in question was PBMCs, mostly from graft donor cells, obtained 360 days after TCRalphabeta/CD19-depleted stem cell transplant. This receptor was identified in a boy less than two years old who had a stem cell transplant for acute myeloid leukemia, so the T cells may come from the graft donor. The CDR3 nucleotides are TGCGCCAGCAGCTTGGAGGACTGGGGACAAGAGACCCAGTACTTC. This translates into CASSLEDWGQETQYF.